The 9 T cell receptor beta chains presented below share a single source sample, sequenced in a study of T cells in Graves' hyperthyroidism and ophthalmopathy. The TCR beta CDR3 regions underwent amplification using RNA transcripts as the source. The TCR CDR3 first-round RT-PCR relied on the HTBI primer set. Via MiXCR, TCRdb re-called the multiplex PCR reads, giving one row per CDR3 protein. The data hold 250,000 to 350,000 distinct CDR3 sequences, with 15% to 20% observed a single time. Sequenced material: blood. Receptor source: a man aged 25 to 40 with Graves' hyperthyroidism.

This clonotype was found many times. V and J are TRBV7-9 and TRBJ2-1, with 9 bases aligning to TRBD1. CDR3 length: 14 residues. Looked up from germline, CDR1 is SEHNR and CDR2 is FQNEAQ (reference sequence). V dropped 5 bases and J dropped 7; count of bases not matched to a gene: 6. The CDR3 sequence: CASSPGTGRNEQFF. DNA for the CDR3: TGTGCCAGCAGCCCCGGGACAGGGAGAAATGAGCAGTTCTTC.

Ten or more counts support this clonotype. The rearrangement links TRBV12-3 or TRBV12-4 to TRBJ2-3, with D possibly matching TRBD2 (6 bases). The CDR3 runs 18 residues. The V end was cut by 6 bases, the J end by 2 bases, with 24 bases between. CDR3 coding DNA: TGTGCCAGCAGCCACCCTTGGCCATTTAGCGGACCCACAGATACGCAGTATTTT. This codes for CASSHPWPFSGPTDTQYF.

As regards this clonotype: This may stem from a read error, because a much larger clone lies one nucleotide away. J is TRBJ1-5 and V is TRBV30; no reliable D call. V dropped 1 base and J dropped 2 bases, with 12 bases sitting between them. The CDR3 spans 15 residues. CDR1 is GTSNPN and CDR2 is SVGIG in the germline V gene (reference sequence). CDR3 nucleotides: TGTGCCTGGAGTGCATTAACCATAGGCAATCAGCCCCAGCATTTT. Translating gives CAWSALTIGNQPQHF.

Of note for this clonotype: It may be a read error: a sequence one base away is much more abundant. V gene TRBV7-3 combines with J gene TRBJ1-1; D call uncertain. The length of the CDR3 is 15 residues. Germline-derived CDR1 and CDR2 are SGHTA and FQGTGA. In nucleotides, the CDR3 is TGTGCCGGCAGCTTATTAAAAGTCCCGAACACTGAAGCTTTCTTT. Encoded protein: CAGSLLKVPNTEAFF.

This clonotype was counted many times. This chain connects TRBV6-5 to TRBJ2-7, with unresolved D. The CDR3 runs 13 residues. Per the germline V gene, CDR1 is MNHEY and CDR2 is SVGAGI. V was shortened by 0 bases and J by 1 base, with 4 bases between the two germline ends. The CDR3: CASSYSKSYEQYF. The CDR3 DNA follows: TGTGCCAGCAGTTACTCGAAATCCTACGAGCAGTACTTC.

This clonotype was picked up a small number of times. In DNA, the CDR3 is TGTGCCAGTAGTATGAGAGGGGGCGGTTGGGCCGGGGAGCTGTTTTTT. This sequence encodes CASSMRGGGWAGELFF. This chain uses TRBV19 with TRBJ2-2, with 7 positions matching TRBD1. The trim removed 3 bases at V and 6 bases at J, leaving 10 bases unmatched. CDR1 and CDR2 from the germline V gene are LNHDA and SQIVND (reference sequence). The CDR3 has 16 residues.

This clonotype was counted at least ten times. This chain joins TRBV27 and TRBJ1-1, with 10 bases fitting TRBD1. This CDR3 comprises 15 residues. J was trimmed by 12 bases and V by 4 bases; bases with no gene match: 14. Germline values: CDR1 MNHEY, CDR2 SMNVEV (reference sequence). CDR3 coding DNA: TGTGCCAGCAGTTCCCGGGACAGGGGTTTCCTCTCTACTTTCTTT. This encodes CASSSRDRGFLSTFF.

The V call is TRBV5-1, the J call TRBJ1-2, with D uncertain. The CDR3 has 12 residues. Trimming removed 4 bases at V and 8 bases at J, with 12 bases between. Germline CDR1 and CDR2: SGHRS and YFSETQ. DNA for the CDR3: TGCGCCAGCAGCAACCAAGGGTTCGGCTACACCTTC. As protein: CASSNQGFGYTF.

This clonotype was observed many times. CDR3 nucleotides: TGTGCCACCAGTGATAGTTACCTAGGGGGGGAGACCCAGTACTTC. Translating gives CATSDSYLGGETQYF. The chain links TRBV24-1 to TRBJ2-5; D is possibly TRBD1 or TRBD2 (6 bases each). Germline V gene lookup returns CDR1 KGHDR and CDR2 SFDVKD. The CDR3 is made up of 15 amino acids. V lost 3 bases and J lost 5, with 15 bases in between.